Below, 30 T cell receptor beta chains from the same sample are listed, as sequenced in a study of T-cell memory formation after mild COVID-19. TCRdb analysed the 5' RACE reads with MiXCR anew, one entry per CDR3 protein. The sample lists about 170,000 distinct CDR3 sequences, about an eighth occurring once. Sequencing was done on a sample of PBMCs or a T cell subset sorted from them (not recorded which). The origin of the receptors is a young man who had mild COVID-19 (a few samples of this study predate the infection). Cell type and time point are not known.

The chain employs TRBV20-1 and TRBJ2-2; no clear D. V was pared by 3 bases and J by 5 bases, with 7 bases between. The CDR3 runs to 12 residues. The V gene's germline CDR1 is DFQATT and CDR2 SNEGSKA (reference sequence). CDR3 protein: CSARGRTGELFF. For the CDR3, the DNA is TGCAGTGCTAGGGGAAGAACCGGGGAGCTGTTTTTT.

This clonotype was recorded at least ten times. V usage is TRBV7-3 and J usage is TRBJ2-7, with D tentatively TRBD1 or TRBD2 (6 bases each). CDR1 and CDR2 (germline): SGHTA, FQGTGA. The germline V and J ends were trimmed by 3 bases and 2 bases, with 14 bases remaining between them. This CDR3 has 15 residues. The CDR3 DNA follows: TGTGCCAGCAGCTTGCGAGGGGGGCTGACCTACGAGCAGTACGTC. This codes for CASSLRGGLTYEQYV.

The table lists this clonotype with a few counts. This sequence joins TRBV6-5 and TRBJ2-2, with 11 nucleotides matching TRBD1. The germline gives CDR1 MNHEY, CDR2 SVGAGI. V dropped 2 bases and J dropped 9; count of bases not matched to a gene: 5. CDR3 length: 15 amino acids. The CDR3 region has the DNA TGTGCCAGCAGTTACCGGGACAGGGGGACGAGGGAGCTGTTTTTT. Its protein is CASSYRDRGTRELFF.

The chain joins TRBV6-2 or TRBV6-3 to TRBJ1-2; weak D call: TRBD1 (5 bases). CDR1 and CDR2 from the germline V gene are MNHEY and SVGEGT. The CDR3 extends over 15 amino acids. Trimming took off 1 base at V and 1 base at J, with 10 bases between the two ends. CDR3 protein: CASSYLTEHNYGYTF. DNA of the CDR3: TGTGCCAGCAGTTACTTGACAGAGCATAACTATGGCTACACCTTC.

In this sample, this clonotype turned up a few times. The chain links TRBV5-5 to TRBJ1-2; no reliable D call. The germline V gene encodes CDR1 SGHKS and CDR2 YYEKEE (reference sequence). The CDR3 has 14 residues. Deletions cut 4 bases from V and 5 bases from J, with 15 bases between. The CDR3 loop reads CASSPRPGGYGYTF. CDR3 DNA: TGTGCCAGCAGCCCGAGGCCGGGAGGTTATGGCTACACCTTC.

V usage is TRBV4-3 and J usage is TRBJ2-2; no clear D gene. Per germline, CDR1 LGHNA and CDR2 YSLEER. V shed 0 bases and J shed 0 bases, with 11 bases lying between them. This CDR3 is built from 17 residues. The CDR3: CASSQEYALSNTGELFF. The CDR3 nucleotides are TGCGCCAGCAGCCAAGAGTACGCTCTATCGAACACCGGGGAGCTGTTTTTT.

The genes are TRBV29-1 and TRBJ2-3, with D perhaps assigned TRBD1 or TRBD2 (5 bases each). The ends were cut back, 2 bases at V and 14 bases at J, with 14 bases in the middle. The V gene's germline CDR1 is SQVTM and CDR2 ANQGSEA. This CDR3 region has 11 residues. The CDR3 loop reads CSVELGDRTYF. The DNA of the CDR3 is TGCAGCGTTGAACTCGGGGACCGAACGTATTTT.

In its sample, this clonotype was seen a few times. V is TRBV5-1 and J is TRBJ2-2; D tentatively fits TRBD1 or TRBD2 (5 bases each). V was trimmed by 0 bases and J by 4 bases, leaving 10 bases between them. CDR1 is SGHRS, CDR2 YFSETQ, per germline. The CDR3 is 15 residues long. The chain's CDR3 is CASSLAPGTTGELFF. The CDR3 nucleotides read TGCGCCAGCAGCTTGGCCCCCGGGACCACCGGGGAGCTGTTTTTT.

This clonotype was seen ten or more times. The chain uses TRBV5-1 and TRBJ2-3; unclear D gene. Germline CDR1 SGHRS, CDR2 YFSETQ. Trimming cost V 0 bases and J 8 bases, with 4 bases left between them. This CDR3 has 11 residues. This CDR3 is CASSLEVTQYF. DNA for the CDR3: TGCGCCAGCAGCTTGGAGGTTACGCAGTATTTT.

This clonotype was seen many times. The rearrangement uses TRBV4-3 and TRBJ2-3; D uncertain. Trimming removed 4 bases at V and 6 bases at J, with 8 bases between. There are 12 residues in the CDR3. The germline gives CDR1 LGHNA, CDR2 YSLEER. The CDR3 protein is CASSPMGDTQYF. The CDR3 DNA is TGCGCCAGCAGCCCAATGGGGGATACGCAGTATTTT.

This clonotype came up many times. The CDR3 DNA reads as TGTGCCAGCAGCCAAGAACAGACGAACACTGAAGCTTTCTTT. Residues: CASSQEQTNTEAFF. The chain couples TRBV3-1 to TRBJ1-1; D ambiguous. The germline gives CDR1 LGHDT, CDR2 YNNKEL (reference sequence). The CDR3 is made up of 14 amino acids. Trimming removed 0 bases at V and 1 base at J, with 6 bases between.

The chain links TRBV7-2 to TRBJ1-3; D is unresolved. Germline CDR1 and CDR2: SGHTA and FQGNSA. CDR3 length: 14 residues. The V gene lost 3 bases and the J gene lost 0 bases, with 6 bases spanning the gap. The CDR3 bases are TGTGCCAGCAGCTTCGGCCGCTCTGGAAACACCATATATTTT. This codes for CASSFGRSGNTIYF.

This clonotype showed up just a few times. The CDR3 coding sequence is TGCAGCGCAAGGGGACAGGGTATGGGCAATGAGCAGTTCTTC. It yields the protein CSARGQGMGNEQFF. The V and J genes are TRBV29-1 and TRBJ2-1, with 9 bases identical to TRBD1. The CDR3 covers 14 residues. Trimming took 7 bases from V and 6 from J; bases not matched to a gene: 10. Germline V gives CDR1 SQVTM, CDR2 ANQGSEA.

V gene TRBV5-1 combines with J gene TRBJ2-7; no clear D gene. This CDR3 is built from 13 residues. Germline CDR1 is SGHRS and CDR2 is YFSETQ. V gave up 5 bases and J gave up 3 bases, with 12 bases separating them. The CDR3 protein is CASSKSGNYEQYF. Here the CDR3 DNA reads TGCGCCAGCAGTAAGTCAGGAAACTACGAGCAGTACTTC.

This clonotype was detected a few times. The CDR3 coding sequence is TGTGCCAGTAGTATGCGGACAGGGGCTAGAGATACGCAGTATTTT. It codes for CASSMRTGARDTQYF. This chain links TRBV19 with TRBJ2-3; 9 bases align to TRBD1. V shed 3 bases, J shed 5 bases, and the junction held 6 bases outside the gene matches. The CDR3 length is 15 residues. Germline V CDR1 and CDR2: LNHDA, SQIVND (reference sequence).

This clonotype occurred a few times. This chain connects TRBV6-1 to TRBJ2-1; unclear D gene. This CDR3 region has 14 residues. Per germline, CDR1 MNHNS and CDR2 SASEGT. V was shortened by 3 bases and J by 4 bases, with 10 bases between the two germline ends. The CDR3 DNA sequence: TGTGCCAGCAGTGACCCCGGCTCATACAATGAGCAGTTCTTC. This sequence encodes CASSDPGSYNEQFF.

The V gene is TRBV5-1, the J gene TRBJ2-4; unclear D gene. V shed 1 base and J shed 0 bases, with 8 bases lying between them. This CDR3 has 15 amino acids. The germline gives CDR1 SGHRS, CDR2 YFSETQ. CDR3 DNA: TGCGCCAGCAGCTTGAGGCCAGAAGCCAAAAACATTCAGTACTTC. Translating it yields CASSLRPEAKNIQYF.

This clonotype was observed many times. CDR3 DNA: TGTGCCAGCAGCTTACAATCAGGGGTCAATCAGCCCCAGCATTTT. Translating gives CASSLQSGVNQPQHF. The chain carries TRBV7-6 and TRBJ1-5; tentative D call: TRBD1 (6 bases). Looked up from germline, CDR1 is SGHVS and CDR2 is FNYEAQ. Trimming removed 2 bases from V and 3 bases from J, with 11 bases in between. The CDR3 length is 15 residues.

This clonotype was seen a handful of times. V and J are TRBV20-1 and TRBJ2-5; no firm D call. The CDR3 runs to 14 residues. The V and J ends lost 6 bases and 1 base respectively, with 15 bases between them. The germline CDR1 and CDR2 sequences are DFQATT and SNEGSKA (reference sequence). The chain's CDR3 is CSALAQPTQETQYF. CDR3 bases: TGCAGTGCCTTAGCTCAGCCGACCCAAGAGACCCAGTACTTC.

This clonotype came up a few times. The chain uses TRBV29-1 and TRBJ2-5, with a possible D match to TRBD2 (6 bases). The CDR3 is 12 amino acids. CDR1 and CDR2 (germline): SQVTM, ANQGSEA. V lost 3 bases and J lost 2, with 7 bases in between. This CDR3 reads CSVERGQETQYF. CDR3 bases: TGCAGCGTTGAGCGGGGACAAGAGACCCAGTACTTC.

This clonotype has a handful of counts. The CDR3 nucleotides are TGTGCCAGCAGCTGGGGCTCTAGTTTTGCAGAGACCCAGTACTTC. Translating it yields CASSWGSSFAETQYF. V and J are TRBV5-8 and TRBJ2-5; possibly TRBD1 for D (5 bases). Germline lookup yields CDR1 SGHTS and CDR2 YDEGEE. This CDR3 is built from 15 residues. Trimming removed 3 bases from V and 4 bases from J, with 16 bases in between. The full variable domain, in which reference TRBV5-8 and TRBJ2-5 provide the parts outside the CDR3, is EAGVTQSPTHLIKTRGQQATLRCSPISGHTSVYWYQQALGLGLQFLLWYDEGEERNRGNFPPRFSGRQFPNYSSELNVNALELEDSALYLCASSWGSSFAETQYFGPGTRLLVL.

This clonotype showed up just a few times. The chain links TRBV12-3 or TRBV12-4 to TRBJ2-5; D could derive from TRBD1 or TRBD2 (5 bases each). V lost 6 bases to trimming and J lost 5 bases, with 13 bases between them. This CDR3 spans 13 amino acids. The CDR3 sequence: CASSFGGSETQYF. CDR3 DNA sequence: TGTGCCAGCAGCTTTGGGGGTAGCGAGACCCAGTACTTC.

J is TRBJ2-7 and V is TRBV12-3 or TRBV12-4; D is undetermined. V gave up 5 bases and J gave up 0 bases, with 14 bases separating them. This CDR3 contains 15 residues. For the CDR3, the DNA is TGTGCCAGCAGTATATCAATGGGCTTCTCCTACGAGCAGTACTTC. Protein sequence: CASSISMGFSYEQYF.

In its sample, this clonotype was seen a few times. V is TRBV12-3 or TRBV12-4 and J is TRBJ2-3, with a possible D match to TRBD1 (5 bases). The V end lost 5 bases, the J end lost 1 base, and 10 bases lay between the germline ends. This CDR3 has 14 amino acids. DNA of the CDR3: TGTGCCAGCAGTCATTCACAGGGCACAGATACGCAGTATTTT. Residues: CASSHSQGTDTQYF.

This clonotype was recorded at least ten times. The chain employs TRBV6-2 or TRBV6-3 and TRBJ2-3; D is unclear. V was trimmed by 2 bases and J by 4 bases, leaving 4 bases between them. In germline, CDR1 is MNHEY, CDR2 SVGEGT. The CDR3 runs to 12 residues. The CDR3 bases are TGTGCCAGCAGTTACGCAGCAGATACGCAGTATTTT. Its protein product is CASSYAADTQYF.

This clonotype showed up just a few times. V gene TRBV4-3 combines with J gene TRBJ1-5, with TRBD1 matching 8 bases. The germline CDR1 and CDR2 sequences are LGHNA and YSLEER. With V trimmed by 1 base and J by 3 bases, 2 bases remained unmatched. CDR3 size: 15 residues. The CDR3: CASSQADRDNQPQHF. CDR3 nucleotide sequence: TGCGCCAGCAGCCAAGCGGACAGGGACAATCAGCCCCAGCATTTT.

This chain uses TRBV20-1 with TRBJ1-5, with TRBD1 matching over 9 bases. J gave up 4 bases and V 3 bases, and 13 bases lay outside the gene matches. Per germline, CDR1 DFQATT and CDR2 SNEGSKA (reference sequence). The CDR3 consists of 17 residues. The CDR3 bases are TGCAGTGCTAGGGCCCTCTCCGAGACAGGGGGGAATCAGCCCCAGCATTTT. This sequence encodes CSARALSETGGNQPQHF.

This clonotype was recorded many times. The DNA of the CDR3 is TGTGCCAGCAGCCGGGGGGGGCAAGAGACCCAGTACTTC. The encoded protein is CASSRGGQETQYF. The chain uses TRBV12-3 or TRBV12-4 and TRBJ2-5; 8 bases line up with TRBD2. J gave up 2 bases and V 6 bases, and 2 bases lay outside the gene matches. The CDR3 loop spans 13 amino acids.

The chain carries TRBV24-1 and TRBJ1-5, with 10 bases that match TRBD1. The CDR3 is 17 residues long. The V and J ends lost 3 bases and 2 bases, in that order; junction bases with no gene match: 6. Germline V gene sequence: CDR1 KGHDR, CDR2 SFDVKD. CDR3 protein: CATSDGDRGFGNQPQHF. CDR3 bases: TGTGCCACCAGTGATGGGGACAGGGGTTTCGGCAATCAGCCCCAGCATTTT.

This clonotype was seen a few times. The rearrangement joins TRBV11-1 to TRBJ2-4, with D unresolved. This CDR3 comprises 13 residues. V was trimmed by 5 bases and J by 2 bases, leaving 7 bases between them. Per germline, CDR1 SGHAT and CDR2 FQDESV (reference sequence). The CDR3 spells CASSGLSKNIQYF. CDR3 in DNA: TGTGCCAGCAGCGGGCTCTCCAAAAACATTCAGTACTTC.